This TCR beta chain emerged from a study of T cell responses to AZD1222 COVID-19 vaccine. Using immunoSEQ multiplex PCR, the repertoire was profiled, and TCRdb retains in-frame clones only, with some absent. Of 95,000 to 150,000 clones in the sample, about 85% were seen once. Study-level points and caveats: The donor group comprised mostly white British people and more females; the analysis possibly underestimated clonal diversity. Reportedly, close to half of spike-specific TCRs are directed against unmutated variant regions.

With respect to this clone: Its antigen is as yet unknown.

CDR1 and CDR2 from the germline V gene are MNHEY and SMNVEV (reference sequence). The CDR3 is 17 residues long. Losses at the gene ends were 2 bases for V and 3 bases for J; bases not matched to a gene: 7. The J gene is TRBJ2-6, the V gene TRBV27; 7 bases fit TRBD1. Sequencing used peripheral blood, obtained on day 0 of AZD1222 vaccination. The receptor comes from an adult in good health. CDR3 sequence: CASSLMGQNYGANVLTF. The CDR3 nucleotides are TGTGCCAGCAGTTTAATGGGACAGAATTATGGGGCCAACGTCCTGACTTTC. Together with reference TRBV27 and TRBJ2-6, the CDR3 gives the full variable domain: EAQVTQNPRYLITVTGKKLTVTCSQNMNHEYMSWYRQDPGLGLRQIYYSMNVEVTDKGDVPEGYKVSRKEKRNFPLILESPSPNQTSLYFCASSLMGQNYGANVLTFGAGSRLTVL.